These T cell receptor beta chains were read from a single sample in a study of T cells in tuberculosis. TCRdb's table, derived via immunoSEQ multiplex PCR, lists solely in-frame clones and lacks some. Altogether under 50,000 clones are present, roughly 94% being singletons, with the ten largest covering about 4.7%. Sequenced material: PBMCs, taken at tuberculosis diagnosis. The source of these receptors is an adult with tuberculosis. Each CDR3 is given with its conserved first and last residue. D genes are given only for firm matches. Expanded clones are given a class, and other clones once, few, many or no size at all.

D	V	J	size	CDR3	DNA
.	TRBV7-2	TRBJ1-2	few	CASSLNHQDGYTF	TGTGCCAGCAGCTTAAATCACCAGGATGGCTACACCTTC
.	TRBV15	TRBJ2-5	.	CATSISLSETQYF	TGTGCCACCAGCATTAGTTTGTCGGAGACCCAGTACTTC
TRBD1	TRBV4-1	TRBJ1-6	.	CASSQDLLRRTGGGSPLHF	TGCGCCAGCAGCCAAGATCTTCTAAGGAGGACAGGGGGGGGTTCACCCCTCCACTTT
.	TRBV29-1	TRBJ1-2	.	CSVKQDTANYGYTF	TGCAGCGTTAAACAGGATACAGCTAACTATGGCTACACCTTC
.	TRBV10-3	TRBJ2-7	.	CAISESRGYYEQYF	TGTGCCATCAGTGAGTCCAGGGGATACTACGAGCAGTACTTC
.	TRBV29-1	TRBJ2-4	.	CSVTGSGKNIQYF	TGCAGCGTTACAGGGTCAGGGAAAAACATTCAGTACTTC
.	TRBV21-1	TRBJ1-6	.	CASSFNNSPLHF	TGTGCCAGCAGCTTTAATAATTCACCCCTCCACTTT
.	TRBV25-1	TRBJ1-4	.	CASSAGQKATNEKLFF	TGTGCCAGCAGTGCCGGACAGAAGGCAACTAATGAAAAACTGTTTTTT
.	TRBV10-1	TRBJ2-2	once	CASRAGSGGELFF	TGCGCCAGCAGAGCAGGGTCGGGCGGGGAGCTGTTTTTT
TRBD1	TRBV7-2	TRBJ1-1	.	CASASRDRAQGTEAFF	TGTGCCAGCGCGTCCCGGGACAGGGCCCAGGGCACTGAAGCTTTCTTT
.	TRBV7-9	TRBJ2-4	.	CASSLTGFGAKNIQYF	TGTGCCAGCAGCTTAACGGGATTTGGGGCCAAAAACATTCAGTACTTC
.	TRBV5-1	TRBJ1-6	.	CASSLTGAPLHF	TGCGCCAGCAGCTTGACGGGGGCACCCCTCCACTTT
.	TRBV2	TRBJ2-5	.	CASSEGTGGSETQYF	TGTGCCAGCAGTGAAGGCACGGGGGGCTCGGAGACCCAGTACTTC
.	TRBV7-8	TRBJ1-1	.	CASSFSANKRGTEAFF	TGTGCCAGCAGCTTTTCGGCAAATAAACGGGGCACTGAAGCTTTCTTT
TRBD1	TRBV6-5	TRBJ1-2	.	CASSETGYRYGYTF	TGTGCCAGCAGTGAGACAGGGTACCGATATGGCTACACCTTC
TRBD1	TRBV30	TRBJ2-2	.	CAWNRDSNTGELFF	TGTGCCTGGAACCGGGACAGCAACACCGGGGAGCTGTTTTTT
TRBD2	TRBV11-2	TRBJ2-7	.	CASSPLGRASGSSYEQYF	TGTGCCAGCAGCCCACTCGGGAGGGCTAGCGGGAGCTCCTACGAGCAGTACTTC
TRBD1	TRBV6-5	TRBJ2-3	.	CASRVDRSTDTQYF	TGTGCCAGCAGAGTGGACAGGTCCACAGATACGCAGTATTTT
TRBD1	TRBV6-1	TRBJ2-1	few	CASSRGPTYNEQFF	TGTGCCAGCAGCAGGGGGCCCACCTACAATGAGCAGTTCTTC
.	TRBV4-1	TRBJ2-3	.	CASSQVASGADTQYF	TGCGCCAGCAGCCAAGTGGCCTCGGGGGCAGATACGCAGTATTTT
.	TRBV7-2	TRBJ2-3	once	CASSPQTGDTQYF	TGTGCCAGCAGCCCACAGACAGGAGATACGCAGTATTTT
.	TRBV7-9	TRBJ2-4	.	CASSLWGGDQNIQYF	TGTGCCAGCAGCTTATGGGGCGGGGACCAAAACATTCAGTACTTC
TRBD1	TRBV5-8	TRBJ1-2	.	CASSAGQGWNYGYTF	TGTGCCAGCAGCGCCGGACAGGGGTGGAACTATGGCTACACCTTC
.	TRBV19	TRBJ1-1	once	CASSPRRGVNTEAFF	TGTGCCAGTAGTCCCCGACGGGGAGTGAACACTGAAGCTTTCTTT
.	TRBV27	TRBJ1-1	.	CASSLSRGTAGRIPEAFF	TGTGCCAGCAGTTTATCCAGGGGTACCGCAGGGCGTATACCTGAAGCTTTCTTT
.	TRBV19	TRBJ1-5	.	CASSIFPLQPQHF	TGTGCCAGTAGTATATTCCCCCTTCAGCCCCAGCATTTT
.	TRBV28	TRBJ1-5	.	CASSPTRTVTPQHF	TGTGCCAGCAGTCCGACCCGGACAGTTACCCCCCAGCATTTT
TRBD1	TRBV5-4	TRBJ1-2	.	CASSFPRTGGGLGGYTF	TGTGCCAGCAGCTTTCCTAGAACAGGGGGAGGTCTGGGAGGCTACACCTTC
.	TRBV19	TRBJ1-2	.	CASSMKSGSGYTF	TGTGCCAGTAGTATGAAGTCCGGGAGCGGCTACACCTTC